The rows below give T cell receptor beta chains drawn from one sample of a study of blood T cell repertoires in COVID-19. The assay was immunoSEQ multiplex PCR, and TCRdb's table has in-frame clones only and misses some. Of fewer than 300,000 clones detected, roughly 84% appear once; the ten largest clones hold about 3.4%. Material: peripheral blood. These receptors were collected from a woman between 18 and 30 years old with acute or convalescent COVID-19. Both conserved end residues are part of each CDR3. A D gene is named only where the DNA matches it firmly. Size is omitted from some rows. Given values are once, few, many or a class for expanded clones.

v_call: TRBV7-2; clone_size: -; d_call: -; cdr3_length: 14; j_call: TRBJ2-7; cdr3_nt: TGTGCCAGCAGCTTAACGCACAGAGAATACGAGCAGTACTTC; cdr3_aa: CASSLTHREYEQYF
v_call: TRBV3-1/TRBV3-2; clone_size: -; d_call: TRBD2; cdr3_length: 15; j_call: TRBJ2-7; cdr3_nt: TGTGCCAGCAGCCTCGGACTAGCGGGACTATACGAGCAGTACTTC; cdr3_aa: CASSLGLAGLYEQYF
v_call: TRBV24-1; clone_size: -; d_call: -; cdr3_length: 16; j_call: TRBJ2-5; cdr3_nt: TGTGCCACCAGTGATTTTGGCCAGGCCGGTCAAGAGACCCAGTACTTC; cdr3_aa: CATSDFGQAGQETQYF
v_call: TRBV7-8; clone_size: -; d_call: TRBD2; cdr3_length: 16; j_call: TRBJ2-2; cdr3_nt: TGTGCCAGCAGCTCATTAGCGGGAGGGAACACCGGGGAGCTGTTTTTT; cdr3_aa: CASSSLAGGNTGELFF
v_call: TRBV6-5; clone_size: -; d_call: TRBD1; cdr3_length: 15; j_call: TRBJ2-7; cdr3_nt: TGTGCCAGCCAATGGGACAGGGGAGTGTCCTACGAGCAGTACTTC; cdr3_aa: CASQWDRGVSYEQYF
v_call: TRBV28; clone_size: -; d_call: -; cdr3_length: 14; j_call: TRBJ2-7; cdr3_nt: TGTGCCAGCAGCCGTGCGGACAGTCTCCGCGAGCAGTACTTC; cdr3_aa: CASSRADSLREQYF
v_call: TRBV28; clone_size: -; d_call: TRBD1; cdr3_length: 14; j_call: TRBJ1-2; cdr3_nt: TGTGCCAGCAGTTGGACAGGAGTGGCTACGGGCTACACCTTC; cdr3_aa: CASSWTGVATGYTF
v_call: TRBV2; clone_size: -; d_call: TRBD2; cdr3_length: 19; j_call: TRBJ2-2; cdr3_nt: TGTGCCAGCAGTGGTCCGGGACTAGCGGGAGCGGCGAACACCGGGGAGCTGTTTTTT; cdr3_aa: CASSGPGLAGAANTGELFF
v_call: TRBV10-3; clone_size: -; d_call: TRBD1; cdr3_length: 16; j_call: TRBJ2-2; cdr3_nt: TGTGCCATCAGCAAAAATACAGGGGGCTTCGCCGGGGAGCTGTTTTTT; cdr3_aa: CAISKNTGGFAGELFF
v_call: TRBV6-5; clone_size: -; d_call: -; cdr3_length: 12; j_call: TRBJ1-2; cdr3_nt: TGTGCCAGCAGCCCCGGGGGCTATGGCTACACCTTC; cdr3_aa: CASSPGGYGYTF
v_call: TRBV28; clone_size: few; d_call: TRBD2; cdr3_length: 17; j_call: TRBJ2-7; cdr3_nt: TGTGCCAGCAGTTTAATTCTCGGGGCTAGCGGGAGCTACGAGCAGTACTTC; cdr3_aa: CASSLILGASGSYEQYF
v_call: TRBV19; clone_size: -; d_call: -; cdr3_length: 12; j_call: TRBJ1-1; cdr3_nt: TGTGCCAGTAGTCCCGTGAACACTGAAGCTTTCTTT; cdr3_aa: CASSPVNTEAFF
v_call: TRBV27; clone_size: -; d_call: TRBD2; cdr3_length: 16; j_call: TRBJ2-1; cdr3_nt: TGTGCCAGCAGTCTAGAGGGACTAGTTGACTACAATGAGCAGTTCTTC; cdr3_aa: CASSLEGLVDYNEQFF
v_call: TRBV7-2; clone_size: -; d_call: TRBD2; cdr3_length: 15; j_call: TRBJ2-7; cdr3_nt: TGTGCCAGCAGCTTATCAGCGGGAGCGTTGTACGAGCAGTACTTC; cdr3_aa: CASSLSAGALYEQYF
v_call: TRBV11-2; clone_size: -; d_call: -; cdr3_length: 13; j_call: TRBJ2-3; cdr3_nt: TGTGCCAGCAGCTCCCAGGGGTTGGGAACGCAGTATTTT; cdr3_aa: CASSSQGLGTQYF
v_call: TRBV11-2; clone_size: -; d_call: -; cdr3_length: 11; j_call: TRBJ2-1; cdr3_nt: TGTGCCAGCAGCCTGGGCCCGGAGCAGTTCTTC; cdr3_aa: CASSLGPEQFF
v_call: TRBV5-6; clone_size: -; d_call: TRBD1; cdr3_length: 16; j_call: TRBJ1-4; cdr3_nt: TGTGCCAGCAGCACCGGGACAGCCCCAACTAATGAAAAACTGTTTTTT; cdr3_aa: CASSTGTAPTNEKLFF
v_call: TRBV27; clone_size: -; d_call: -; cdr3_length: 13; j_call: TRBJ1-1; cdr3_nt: TGTGCCAGCAGTTTGGCTTTCAAGACTGAAGCTTTCTTT; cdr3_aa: CASSLAFKTEAFF
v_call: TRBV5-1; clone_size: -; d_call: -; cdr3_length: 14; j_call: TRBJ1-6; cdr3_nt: TGCGCCAGCAGCTTCCAGGGGTATAATTCACCCCTCCACTTT; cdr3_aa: CASSFQGYNSPLHF
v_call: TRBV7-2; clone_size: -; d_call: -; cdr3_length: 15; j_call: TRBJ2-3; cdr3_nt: TGTGCCAGCAGCTTGGTGGGAGTTGACACGGATACGCAGTATTTT; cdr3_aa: CASSLVGVDTDTQYF
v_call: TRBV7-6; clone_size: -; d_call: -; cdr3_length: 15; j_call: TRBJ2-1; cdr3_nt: TGTGCCAGCAGCTTAGCTGGCGGGCTATACAATGAGCAGTTCTTC; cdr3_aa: CASSLAGGLYNEQFF
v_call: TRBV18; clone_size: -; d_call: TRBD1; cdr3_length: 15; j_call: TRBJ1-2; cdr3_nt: TGTGCCAGCTCACCGTCGACAGGGTTCAACTATGGCTACACCTTC; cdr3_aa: CASSPSTGFNYGYTF
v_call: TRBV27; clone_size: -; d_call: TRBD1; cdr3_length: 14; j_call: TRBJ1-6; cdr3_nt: TGTGCCAGCTCCTGGGACAGGGGTAACTCACCCCTCCACTTT; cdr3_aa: CASSWDRGNSPLHF
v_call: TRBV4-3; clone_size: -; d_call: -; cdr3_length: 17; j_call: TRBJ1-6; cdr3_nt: TGCGCCAGCAGCCCAAAAACCGACAGTTCCTATAATTCACCCCTCCACTTT; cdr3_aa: CASSPKTDSSYNSPLHF
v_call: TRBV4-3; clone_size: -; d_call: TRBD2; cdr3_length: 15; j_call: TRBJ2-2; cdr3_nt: TGCGCCAGCAGCCTAAGGGACTACTCCACCGGGGAGCTGTTTTTT; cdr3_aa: CASSLRDYSTGELFF
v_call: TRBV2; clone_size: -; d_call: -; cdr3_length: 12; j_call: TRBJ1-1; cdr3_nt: TGTGCCAGCGGGGGCAAGGACACTGAAGCTTTCTTT; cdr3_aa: CASGGKDTEAFF
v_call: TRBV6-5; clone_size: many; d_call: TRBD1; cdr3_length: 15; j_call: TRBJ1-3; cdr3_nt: TGTGCCAGCAGTTACTCGGGACAGGCTGGAAACACCATATATTTT; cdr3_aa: CASSYSGQAGNTIYF
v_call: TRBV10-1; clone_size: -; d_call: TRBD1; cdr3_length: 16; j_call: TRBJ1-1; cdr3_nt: TGCGCCAGCAGTGAGTCGCTCGCAGGGGGCATGGCTGAAGCTTTCTTT; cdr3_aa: CASSESLAGGMAEAFF
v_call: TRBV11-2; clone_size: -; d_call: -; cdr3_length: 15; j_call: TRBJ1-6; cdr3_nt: TGTGCCAGCAGCTTAGCAGGGTCGCCAAATTCACCCCTCCACTTT; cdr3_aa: CASSLAGSPNSPLHF
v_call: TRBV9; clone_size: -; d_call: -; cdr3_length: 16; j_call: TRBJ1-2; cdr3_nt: TGTGCCAGCAGCGTAGAACCCACAGGGCGGACCTATGGCTACACCTTC; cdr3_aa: CASSVEPTGRTYGYTF
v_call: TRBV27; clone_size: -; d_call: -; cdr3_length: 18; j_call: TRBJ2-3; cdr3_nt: TGTGCCAGCAGTTTATCCCCTACTTATGCGGTTAGCACAGATACGCAGTATTTT; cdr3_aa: CASSLSPTYAVSTDTQYF
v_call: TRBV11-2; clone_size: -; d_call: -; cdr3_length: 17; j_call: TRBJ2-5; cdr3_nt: TGTGCCAGCAGCTTAGATGAGTACAGCAAAGTTCAAGAGACCCAGTACTTC; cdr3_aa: CASSLDEYSKVQETQYF
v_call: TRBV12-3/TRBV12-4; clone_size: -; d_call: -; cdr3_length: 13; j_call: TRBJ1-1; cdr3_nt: TGTGCCAGCAGTTACGGGGAGAACACTGAAGCTTTCTTT; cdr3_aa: CASSYGENTEAFF
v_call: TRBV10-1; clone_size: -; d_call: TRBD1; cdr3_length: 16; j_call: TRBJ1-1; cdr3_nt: TGCGCCAGCAGTGACTCCCAGGGGGCCCTGGACACTGAAGCTTTCTTT; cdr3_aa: CASSDSQGALDTEAFF
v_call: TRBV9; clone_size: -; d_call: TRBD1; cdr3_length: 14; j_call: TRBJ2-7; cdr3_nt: TGTGCCAGCAGCGTAGAGGCAGGGGGCGACGAGCAGTACTTC; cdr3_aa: CASSVEAGGDEQYF
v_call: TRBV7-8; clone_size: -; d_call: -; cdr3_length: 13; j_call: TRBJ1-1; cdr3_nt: TGTGCCAGCAGCTCTTGGACAGACACTGAAGCTTTCTTT; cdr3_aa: CASSSWTDTEAFF
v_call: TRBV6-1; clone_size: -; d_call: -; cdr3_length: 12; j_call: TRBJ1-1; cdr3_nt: TGTGCCAGCAGTGAGGGCTGGACTGAAGCTTTCTTT; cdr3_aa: CASSEGWTEAFF
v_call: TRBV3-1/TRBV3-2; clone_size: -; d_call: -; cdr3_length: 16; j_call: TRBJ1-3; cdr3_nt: TGTGCCAGCAGCCACGGGAGACAGTCGTCTGGAAACACCATATATTTT; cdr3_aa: CASSHGRQSSGNTIYF
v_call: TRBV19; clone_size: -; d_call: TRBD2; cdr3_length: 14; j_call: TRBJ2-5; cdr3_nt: TGTGCCAGTAGTCGAGCGGGAGTGAGTGAGACCCAGTACTTC; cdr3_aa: CASSRAGVSETQYF
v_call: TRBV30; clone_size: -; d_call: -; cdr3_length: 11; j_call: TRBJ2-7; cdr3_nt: TGTGCCTGTGATTCGAGTAACGAGCAGTACTTC; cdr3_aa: CACDSSNEQYF
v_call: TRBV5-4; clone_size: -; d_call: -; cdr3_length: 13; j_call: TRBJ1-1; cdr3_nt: TGTGCCAGCGGCCCCAGGGCAAACACTGAAGCTTTCTTT; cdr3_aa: CASGPRANTEAFF
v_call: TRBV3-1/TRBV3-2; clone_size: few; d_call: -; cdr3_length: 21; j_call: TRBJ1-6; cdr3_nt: TGTGCCAGCAGCCAAGAATCTCCCAACAGAAGACTACAGGGTAGGGGGTCACCCCTCCACTTT; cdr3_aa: CASSQESPNRRLQGRGSPLHF
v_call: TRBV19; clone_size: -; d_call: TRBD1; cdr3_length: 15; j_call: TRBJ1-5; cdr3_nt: TGTGCCAGTAGCCGAACCGGGACAGGGAATCAGCCCCAGCATTTT; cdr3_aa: CASSRTGTGNQPQHF
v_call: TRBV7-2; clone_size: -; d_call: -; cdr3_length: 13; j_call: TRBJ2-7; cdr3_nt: TGTGCCAGCAGCGTTCCTCTCGGCTACGAGCAGTACTTC; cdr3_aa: CASSVPLGYEQYF
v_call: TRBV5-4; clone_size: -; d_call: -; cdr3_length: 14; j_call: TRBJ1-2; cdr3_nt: TGTGCCAGCAGCTTGTGGGGGGGCGAGGGCGGCTACACCTTC; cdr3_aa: CASSLWGGEGGYTF
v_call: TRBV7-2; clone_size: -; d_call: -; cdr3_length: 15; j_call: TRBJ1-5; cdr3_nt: TGTGCCAGCAGCCCCGGGGGGGGAGGCAATCAGCCCCAGCATTTT; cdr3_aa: CASSPGGGGNQPQHF
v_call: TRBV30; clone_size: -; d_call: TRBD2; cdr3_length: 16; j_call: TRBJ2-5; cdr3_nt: TGTGCCTGGAGATTTGAAGGCGGACTAGTCGGAGAGACCCAGTACTTC; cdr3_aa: CAWRFEGGLVGETQYF
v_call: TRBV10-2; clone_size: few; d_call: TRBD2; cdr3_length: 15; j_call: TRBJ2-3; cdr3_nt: TGCGCCAGCAGTTATAGCGGGATTAGCACAGATACGCAGTATTTT; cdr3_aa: CASSYSGISTDTQYF
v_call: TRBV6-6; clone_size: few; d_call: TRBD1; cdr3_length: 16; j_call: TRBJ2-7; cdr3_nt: TGTGCCAGCAGTGGGGACAGGGGAAGCCTTAGGGACGAGCAGTACTTC; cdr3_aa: CASSGDRGSLRDEQYF
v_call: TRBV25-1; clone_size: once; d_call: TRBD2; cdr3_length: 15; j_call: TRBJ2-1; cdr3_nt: TGTGCCAGCAGCTTAGCGGGAGGGCCGTACAATGAGCAGTTCTTC; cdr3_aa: CASSLAGGPYNEQFF
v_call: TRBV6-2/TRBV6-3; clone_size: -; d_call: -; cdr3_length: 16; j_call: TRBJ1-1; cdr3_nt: TGTGCCAGCAGTTACCCGGCCCTTGGACAGAACACTGAAGCTTTCTTT; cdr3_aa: CASSYPALGQNTEAFF
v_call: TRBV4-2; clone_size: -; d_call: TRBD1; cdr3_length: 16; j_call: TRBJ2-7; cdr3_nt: TGTGCCAGCAGCCAAGAAAAGGGACAGGGGGCGGGCGAGCAGTACTTC; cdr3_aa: CASSQEKGQGAGEQYF
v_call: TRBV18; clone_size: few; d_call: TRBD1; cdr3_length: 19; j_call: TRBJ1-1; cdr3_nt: TGTGCCAGCTCACGAGAGAGGTACGGGACAGGGCGCATGAACACTGAAGCTTTCTTT; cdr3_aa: CASSRERYGTGRMNTEAFF
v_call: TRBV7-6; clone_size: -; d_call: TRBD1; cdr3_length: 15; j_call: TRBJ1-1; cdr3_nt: TGTGCCAGCAGCTGGGGGCCGGGACAGGGAATTGAAGCTTTCTTT; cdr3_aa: CASSWGPGQGIEAFF
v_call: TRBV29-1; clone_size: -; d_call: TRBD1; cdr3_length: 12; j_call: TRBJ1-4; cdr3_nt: TGCAGCGTGGAGGGACAGTCTGAAAAACTGTTTTTT; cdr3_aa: CSVEGQSEKLFF
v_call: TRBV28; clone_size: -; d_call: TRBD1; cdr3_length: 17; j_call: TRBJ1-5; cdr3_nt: TGTGCCAGCAGTCCCCCGGACAGGGCTTATAGCAATCAGCCCCAGCATTTT; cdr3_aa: CASSPPDRAYSNQPQHF
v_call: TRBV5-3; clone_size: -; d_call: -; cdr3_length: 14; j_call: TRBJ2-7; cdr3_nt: TGTGCCAGAAGCTTGATAGCAGGAGGGTACGAGCAGTACTTC; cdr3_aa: CARSLIAGGYEQYF
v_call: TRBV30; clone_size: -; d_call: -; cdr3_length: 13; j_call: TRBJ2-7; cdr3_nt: TGTGCCTGCTTCGTGGGGAGCTCCTACGAGCAGTACTTC; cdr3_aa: CACFVGSSYEQYF
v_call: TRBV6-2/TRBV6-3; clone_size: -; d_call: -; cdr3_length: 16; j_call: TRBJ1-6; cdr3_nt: TGTGCCAGCAGTTACTATCTTGGAGGAGCCGATGGGGCCCTCCACTTT; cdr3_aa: CASSYYLGGADGALHF